This entry features one T cell receptor beta chain sequence. Antigen: not known. This sample is part of a study of CD8 T cells in ankylosing spondylitis. General study points: The clones that were linked to disease were reported to be significantly enriched in matched synovial fluid samples from ankylosing spondylitis patients.

Trimming removed 2 bases at V and 4 bases at J, with 7 bases between. This CDR3 comprises 13 residues. Germline V gene lookup returns CDR1 LGHDT and CDR2 YNNKEL (reference sequence). A single record per CDR3 protein comes from TCRdb applying MiXCR to the 5' RACE reads. The repertoire includes 80,000 to 100,000 distinct CDR3 sequences, about 8.1% of them detected once, and approximately 5.5% sits in the top ten. J is TRBJ2-3 and V is TRBV3-1, with D possibly TRBD1 on 5 matching bases. The specimen sequenced was blood, either unsorted or a sorted T cell fraction (not recorded which). The source is a male donor with ankylosing spondylitis or in good health (not recorded which). The CDR3 bases are TGTGCCAGCAGCCAACCAGGGCCAGATACGCAGTATTTT. Its translation: CASSQPGPDTQYF.